Presented here are 30 T cell receptor beta chains from one specimen sequenced in a study of blood T cell repertoires in COVID-19. TCRdb keeps only in-frame clones here, not all; method: immunoSEQ multiplex PCR. The sample shows some 130,000 clones, around 80% of them seen only once. The material sequenced was peripheral blood. The origin of the receptors is a man in his 60s with acute or convalescent COVID-19.

This chain joins TRBV2 and TRBJ2-3, with D perhaps TRBD2 (5 bases). Germline V gene sequence: CDR1 SNHLY, CDR2 FYNNEI. Trimming removed 6 bases from V and 5 bases from J, with 12 bases in between. The CDR3 spans 13 residues. CDR3 sequence: CASSPRGVDTQYF. The DNA for the CDR3 is TGTGCCAGCAGCCCCCGGGGAGTAGATACGCAGTATTTT.

This chain joins TRBV27 and TRBJ1-5, with a weak D call TRBD1 (5 bases). This CDR3 spans 14 amino acids. Trimming left V 3 bases short and J 6 bases short, with 12 bases between. Per germline, CDR1 MNHEY and CDR2 SMNVEV (reference sequence). The CDR3 is CASSFGGFGQPQHF. For the CDR3, the DNA is TGTGCCAGCAGTTTCGGGGGTTTTGGTCAGCCCCAGCATTTT.

J is TRBJ1-5 and V is TRBV4-1; 10 bases match TRBD1. Germline CDR1 and CDR2: MGHRA and YSYEKL. J was trimmed by 7 bases and V by 3 bases; bases with no gene match: 6. The CDR3 sequence is 15 residues long. CDR3 in amino acids: CASSQGTGVGQPQHF. CDR3 in DNA: TGCGCCAGCAGCCAGGGGACAGGGGTTGGGCAGCCCCAGCATTTT.

The chain recombines TRBV5-1 with TRBJ1-1, with D uncertain. The CDR3 runs 13 residues. Germline CDR1 and CDR2: SGHRS and YFSETQ. Trimming cost V 0 bases and J 4 bases, with 7 bases left between them. The CDR3 coding sequence is TGCGCCAGCAGCTTGGCAGAGGGCACTGAAGCTTTCTTT. This sequence encodes CASSLAEGTEAFF.

The chain recombines TRBV7-2 with TRBJ1-6; D is possibly TRBD1 (5 bases). CDR1 SGHTA and CDR2 FQGNSA come from the germline V gene. V dropped 1 base and J dropped 9 bases, with 13 bases sitting between them. The CDR3 is 15 amino acids. CDR3 in DNA: TGTGCCAGCAGCTTAGAGGAGTTGGGGGGTTCACCCCTCCACTTT. Translation: CASSLEELGGSPLHF.

This clone was observed a handful of times. J is TRBJ2-2 and V is TRBV4-3; no reliable D call. The V end lost 3 bases, the J end lost 1 base, and 12 bases lay between the germline ends. The CDR3 runs 16 residues. Germline values: CDR1 LGHNA, CDR2 YSLEER. CDR3 in amino acids: CASSHPKKRNTGELFF. CDR3 sequence (DNA): TGCGCCAGCAGCCACCCGAAAAAGCGGAACACCGGGGAGCTGTTTTTT.

The chain joins TRBV7-9 to TRBJ1-1; TRBD1 is a possible D gene (5 bases). Between the trimmed V and J ends, which lost 0 bases and 1 base, there was a span of 6 bases. The CDR3 spans 14 residues. The V gene's germline CDR1 is SEHNR and CDR2 FQNEAQ (reference sequence). CDR3 bases: TGTGCCAGCAGCTTAGCGCAGGGGAACACTGAAGCTTTCTTT. Its translation is CASSLAQGNTEAFF.

J is TRBJ1-4 and V is TRBV19, with TRBD1 matching over 8 bases. The CDR3 runs 15 residues. Germline V gives CDR1 LNHDA, CDR2 SQIVND (reference sequence). The junction had 10 bases not matched to a gene; V was cut back by 6 bases and J by 7 bases. The CDR3 bases are TGTGCCAGTAGACAGGGGGTCCGAGTTATTGAAAAACTGTTTTTT. This sequence encodes CASRQGVRVIEKLFF.

The chain recombines TRBV3-1 (or the pseudogene TRBV3-2) with TRBJ2-7, with 9 bases identical to TRBD1. The CDR3 covers 15 residues. Germline lookup yields CDR1 LGHDT and CDR2 YNNKEL (reference sequence). V shed 0 bases and J 9 bases; nucleotides not matched to a gene: 9. The CDR3 loop reads CASSQEPPRDRVQYF. As DNA, the CDR3 is TGTGCCAGCAGCCAAGAGCCCCCCCGGGACAGGGTGCAGTACTTC.

The chain couples TRBV28 to TRBJ1-3; 7 bases match TRBD1. There are 16 residues in the CDR3. The germline V gene has CDR1 MDHEN and CDR2 SYDVKM. Losses at the gene ends were 5 bases for V and 0 bases for J; bases not matched to a gene: 7. The CDR3 coding sequence is TGTGCCAGCAGTCTAGCAGGGGGGTTCTCTGGAAACACCATATATTTT. Protein: CASSLAGGFSGNTIYF.

In its sample, this clone was seen once. J is TRBJ2-3 and V is TRBV28; possible D gene TRBD2, 5 bases. Trimming took 6 bases from V and 7 from J, leaving 17 bases between them. Looked up from germline, CDR1 is MDHEN and CDR2 is SYDVKM. The CDR3 has 14 amino acids. DNA of the CDR3: TGTGCCAGCAGCCCGGGCGGGTTAGTCAATACGCAGTATTTT. As protein: CASSPGGLVNTQYF.

This clone has a single count. The V gene is TRBV6-6, the J gene TRBJ1-2; TRBD1 agrees at 8 bases. Germline CDR1 reads MNHNY; CDR2 reads SVGAGI (reference sequence). This CDR3 has 14 residues. Trimming at V came to 5 bases and at J to 7 bases, leaving 9 bases not matched to a gene. The CDR3 sequence is CASSGQGAGSGYTF. DNA for the CDR3: TGTGCCAGCAGTGGACAGGGCGCAGGGAGTGGCTACACCTTC.

This clone occurred many times. The CDR3 DNA follows: TGTGCCAGCAGCTTGCGGGAGTACTCTGGAAACACCATATATTTT. It yields the protein CASSLREYSGNTIYF. This chain joins TRBV5-6 and TRBJ1-3; D ambiguous. V dropped 1 base and J dropped 0 bases, with 8 bases sitting between them. Germline V CDR1 and CDR2: SGHDT, YYEEEE. The CDR3 has 15 residues.

The chain links TRBV25-1 to TRBJ2-4, with D perhaps matching TRBD2 (6 bases). The CDR3 extends over 14 amino acids. Germline values: CDR1 MGHDK, CDR2 SYGVNS. The V and J ends lost 3 bases and 6 bases respectively, with 12 bases between them. CDR3 in amino acids: CASSDRGALNIQYF. CDR3 in DNA: TGTGCCAGCAGTGACCGCGGGGCCTTAAACATTCAGTACTTC.

The chain uses TRBV30 and TRBJ2-1; TRBD2 is a possible D gene (5 bases). The CDR3 totals 14 residues. The V end lost 1 base, the J end lost 8 bases, and 15 bases lay between the germline ends. Germline CDR1 is GTSNPN and CDR2 is SVGIG (reference sequence). The chain's CDR3 is CAWSAFPLADEQFF. In nucleotides, the CDR3 is TGTGCCTGGAGTGCCTTCCCCCTAGCCGATGAGCAGTTCTTC.

The genes are TRBV6-2 or TRBV6-3 and TRBJ1-4, with unresolved D. The CDR3 loop spans 14 amino acids. Germline lookup yields CDR1 MNHEY and CDR2 SVGEGT. The V and J ends lost 6 bases and 4 bases respectively, with 12 bases between them. CDR3 amino acids: CASSRGIRNEKLFF. CDR3 DNA sequence: TGTGCCAGCAGCCGCGGGATCCGTAATGAAAAACTGTTTTTT.

CDR3 region: CASSLFSTGTYSYEQYF. The CDR3 nucleotides are TGTGCCAGCAGCTTGTTCTCCACCGGGACTTACTCCTACGAGCAGTACTTC. The chain joins TRBV5-4 to TRBJ2-7; a possible D gene is TRBD2 (6 bases). V was clipped by 1 base and J by 0 bases, with 17 bases between them. Germline V gene lookup returns CDR1 SGHNT and CDR2 YYREEE (reference sequence). This CDR3 is 17 amino acids long. The whole variable domain, remainder taken from reference TRBV5-4 and TRBJ2-7, is ETGVTQSPTHLIKTRGQQVTLRCSSQSGHNTVSWYQQALGQGPQFIFQYYREEENGRGNFPPRFSGLQFPNYSSELNVNALELDDSALYLCASSLFSTGTYSYEQYFGPGTRLTVT.

The sample holds one count of this clone. The rearrangement uses TRBV6-1 and TRBJ2-2; D is ambiguous. Germline V gene data show CDR1 as MNHNS and CDR2 as SASEGT. The CDR3 runs to 15 residues. Trimming removed 0 bases from V and 1 base from J, with 6 bases in between. CDR3 residues: CASSEARWNTGELFF. The CDR3 DNA reads as TGTGCCAGCAGTGAAGCGCGATGGAACACCGGGGAGCTGTTTTTT.

This chain uses TRBV6-1 with TRBJ1-5, with a tentative D call TRBD1 (6 bases). V was shortened by 0 bases and J by 11 bases, with 14 bases between the two germline ends. The CDR3 is 14 residues long. Germline lookup yields CDR1 MNHNS and CDR2 SASEGT. This CDR3 reads CASSEAGGLGAQHF. The DNA for the CDR3 is TGTGCCAGCAGTGAAGCGGGGGGGCTCGGGGCCCAGCATTTT.

The chain has TRBV25-1 and TRBJ2-1; D is possibly TRBD1 (6 bases). CDR1 and CDR2 (germline): MGHDK, SYGVNS. The CDR3 spans 14 residues. V gave up 6 bases and J gave up 4 bases, with 13 bases separating them. The chain's CDR3 is CASSPVGAYNEQFF. CDR3 coding DNA: TGTGCCAGCAGCCCCGTGGGGGCTTACAATGAGCAGTTCTTC.

The chain joins TRBV28 to TRBJ1-2; D might be TRBD1 (5 bases). Germline CDR1 is MDHEN and CDR2 is SYDVKM. The V and J ends lost 3 bases and 4 bases respectively, with 12 bases between them. The CDR3 is 14 residues long. CDR3 nucleotides: TGTGCCAGCAGTTTTGGGCAGGGTGGCTATGGCTACACCTTC. It translates to CASSFGQGGYGYTF.

The chain recombines TRBV24-1 with TRBJ2-1, with 7 bases matching TRBD1. The germline V gene has CDR1 KGHDR and CDR2 SFDVKD. The V segment lost 6 bases and the J segment 3 bases; nucleotides outside the gene matches: 10. This CDR3 is 16 amino acids long. Written as DNA, the CDR3 is TGTGCCACCAGTTCGAATCGACAGGGTGGCTACAATGAGCAGTTCTTC. Its protein is CATSSNRQGGYNEQFF.

This clone was recorded only once. The chain combines TRBV29-1 with TRBJ1-2; 9 positions match TRBD1. The CDR3 sequence is 10 residues long. J lost 12 bases, V lost 4 bases, and 3 bases had no gene match. Germline V gene lookup returns CDR1 SQVTM and CDR2 ANQGSEA. The CDR3 DNA is TGCAGCGTTGGGGACAGGGCCCACACCTTC. Amino acids: CSVGDRAHTF.

This clone has more than one count but fewer than ten. The chain carries TRBV7-8 and TRBJ1-5; 7 bases line up with TRBD1. CDR3 length: 14 amino acids. The V gene end was trimmed by 7 bases and the J gene end by 2 bases; junction bases not matched to a gene: 5. From germline, CDR1 is SGHVS and CDR2 FQNEAQ. The CDR3 sequence is CASTDREGNQPQHF. CDR3 bases: TGTGCCAGCACCGACAGGGAGGGCAATCAGCCCCAGCATTTT.

This clone was picked up a small number of times. This chain uses TRBV28 with TRBJ1-1; D perhaps matches TRBD1 (5 bases). CDR3 length: 15 residues. V dropped 7 bases and J dropped 6 bases, with 21 bases sitting between them. Per the germline V gene, CDR1 is MDHEN and CDR2 is SYDVKM. CDR3 in amino acids: CASTQPRRGDPEAFF. The CDR3, as DNA: TGTGCCAGCACCCAACCCAGGAGGGGCGACCCTGAAGCTTTCTTT. The full variable domain, rest sourced from reference TRBV28 and TRBJ1-1, is DVKVTQSSRYLVKRTGEKVFLECVQDMDHENMFWYRQDPGLGLRLIYFSYDVKMKEKGDIPEGYSVSREKKERFSLILESASTNQTSMYLCASTQPRRGDPEAFFGQGTRLTVV.

The CDR3 sequence: CASSMGALEPQHF. CDR3 DNA: TGTGCCAGTAGTATGGGGGCATTAGAGCCCCAGCATTTT. This chain links TRBV19 with TRBJ1-5, with D maybe TRBD1 (6 bases). CDR1 LNHDA and CDR2 SQIVND come from the germline V gene (reference sequence). The V end lost 3 bases, the J end lost 8 bases, and 11 bases lay between the germline ends. The CDR3 extends over 13 amino acids.

The gene calls are TRBV30 and TRBJ2-7; D not certain. V lost 7 bases to trimming and J lost 3 bases, with 22 bases between them. Germline CDR1 GTSNPN, CDR2 SVGIG (reference sequence). The CDR3 spans 15 residues. The CDR3 DNA follows: TGTGCCTCCAGACTCCCCCGCGGCAGAATCTACGAGCAGTACTTC. Encoded protein: CASRLPRGRIYEQYF.

The chain employs TRBV28 and TRBJ2-3; the match to TRBD2 covers 11 bases. This CDR3 is built from 15 residues. Germline V gene sequence: CDR1 MDHEN, CDR2 SYDVKM. V was clipped by 7 bases and J by 6 bases; unmatched bases: 9. CDR3 bases: TGTGCCAGCAACCCCACTAGCGGGAGCTTTGATACGCAGTATTTT. Amino acids: CASNPTSGSFDTQYF.

The rearrangement links TRBV24-1 to TRBJ2-1; TRBD2 agrees at 11 bases. The ends lost 5 bases at V and 6 bases at J; junction bases unmatched: 2. In germline, CDR1 is KGHDR, CDR2 SFDVKD. The CDR3 loop spans 14 amino acids. In nucleotides, the CDR3 is TGTGCCACCAGTGTAGCGGGAGGGCCCAATGAGCAGTTCTTC. Protein sequence: CATSVAGGPNEQFF.

V usage is TRBV6-5 and J usage is TRBJ1-5; D possibly corresponds to TRBD1 (5 bases). The CDR3 runs to 15 residues. CDR1 is MNHEY, CDR2 SVGAGI, per germline. V shed 6 bases and J shed 9 bases, with 21 bases lying between them. The CDR3 sequence: CASRTQGTAKGPQHF. The CDR3 region has the DNA TGTGCCAGCAGAACCCAAGGGACTGCCAAGGGGCCCCAGCATTTT.